The 18 T cell receptor beta chains below come from one sample, sequenced in a study of Ad26.COV2.S vaccination and SARS-CoV-2 variants (dated by TCRdb to the early 2020s). The method behind the library was the immunoSEQ multiplex PCR assay. TCRdb took this table from immuneACCESS and kept in-frame rearrangements with V and J called. Such tables lack part of the clones; where checked against another copy, unresolved V genes explain under half of the gap, and the rest is unexplained. Counted in this sample were approximately 410,000 clones; about 92% of them appeared once. Around 1.7% of the sample belongs to the ten largest clones. This specimen's treatment or condition label, per the study, means: 19 received Ad26.COV2.S at low or high dose, single or two shots; 5 received placebo; per-sample allocation not given. For vaccine and placebo recipients, the sequenced repertoires came from samples collected on day 63 after the first injection.

This sample comprised peripheral blood, obtained in a trial of Ad26.COV2.S vaccine versus placebo. These receptors originate from a person between 18 and 65 years old who received the Ad26.COV2.S COVID-19 vaccine or a placebo.

The CDR3 loop reads CASSSWNEQYF. The CDR3 DNA follows: TGTGCCAGCAGTTCTTGGAACGAGCAGTACTTC. The gene calls are TRBV27 and TRBJ2-7, with D hard to call. V was cut by 4 bases and J by 5 bases, with 6 bases left in between. Germline CDR1 MNHEY, CDR2 SMNVEV (reference sequence). The CDR3 runs to 11 residues.

The chain recombines TRBV24-1 with TRBJ1-1; D is uncertain. Trimming shortened V by 7 bases and J by 4 bases, and 21 bases separated the two germline ends. Germline V gene lookup returns CDR1 KGHDR and CDR2 SFDVKD. The CDR3 has 16 residues. In DNA form, the CDR3 reads TGTGCCACCAGCGGTTCGGGGATTTCGGGTGGCACTGAAGCTTTCTTT. It encodes CATSGSGISGGTEAFF.

The CDR3 spells CASSQPADQKTGELFF. In nucleotides, the CDR3 is TGTGCCAGCAGCCAACCGGCCGATCAGAAAACCGGGGAGCTGTTTTTT. The V call is TRBV3-1 (or the pseudogene TRBV3-2), the J call TRBJ2-2; D is uncertain. V gave up 2 bases and J gave up 5 bases, with 15 bases separating them. The CDR3 totals 16 residues. The germline gives CDR1 LGHDT, CDR2 YNNKEL (reference sequence).

This clone was picked up a small number of times. This chain connects TRBV12-3 or TRBV12-4 to TRBJ2-1; TRBD1 might be the D (5 bases). V lost 7 bases and J 6 bases, leaving 13 bases between the germline ends. CDR3 size: 13 residues. CDR3 in amino acids: CASTQWGGNEQFF. The CDR3, as DNA: TGTGCCAGCACCCAGTGGGGCGGCAATGAGCAGTTCTTC.

CDR3 amino acids: CASSPTGTNEKLFF. DNA for the CDR3: TGTGCCAGCAGCCCCACAGGAACTAATGAAAAACTGTTTTTT. V and J are TRBV7-2 and TRBJ1-4; tentative D call: TRBD1 (5 bases). Germline V gene sequence: CDR1 SGHTA, CDR2 FQGNSA. Between the trimmed V and J ends, which lost 5 bases and 1 base, there was a span of 8 bases. This CDR3 spans 14 amino acids.

This clone has a handful of counts. The gene calls are TRBV5-4 and TRBJ2-7, with D perhaps matching TRBD2 (5 bases). Germline V gene data show CDR1 as SGHNT and CDR2 as YYREEE (reference sequence). The CDR3 sequence is 12 residues long. V dropped 4 bases and J dropped 5 bases, with 10 bases sitting between them. CDR3 sequence: CASSVEAHEQYF. CDR3 coding DNA: TGTGCCAGCAGCGTGGAGGCCCACGAGCAGTACTTC.

The J gene is TRBJ2-1, the V gene TRBV19; D is ambiguous. This CDR3 has 15 amino acids. The V end was cut by 3 bases, the J end by 2 bases, with 11 bases between. Per the germline V gene, CDR1 is LNHDA and CDR2 is SQIVND (reference sequence). CDR3 nucleotides: TGTGCCAGTAGTATGACCGTGGAAGCCTACAATGAGCAGTTCTTC. Amino acids: CASSMTVEAYNEQFF.

This sequence joins TRBV3-1 (or the pseudogene TRBV3-2) and TRBJ1-1; D may be TRBD1 (5 bases). Germline CDR1 LGHDT, CDR2 YNNKEL (reference sequence). The CDR3 length is 15 residues. The V gene lost 8 bases and the J gene lost 1 base, with 17 bases spanning the gap. This CDR3 is CASSLGQGANTEAFF. Written as DNA, the CDR3 is TGTGCCAGCTCACTTGGTCAGGGTGCGAACACTGAAGCTTTCTTT.

This chain uses TRBV27 with TRBJ1-1; no clear D. From germline, CDR1 is MNHEY and CDR2 SMNVEV (reference sequence). The germline V and J ends were trimmed by 2 bases and 7 bases, with 11 bases remaining between them. The CDR3 is 13 amino acids. The CDR3 sequence: CASSLGVSGEAFF. CDR3 bases: TGTGCCAGCAGTTTAGGGGTGTCTGGTGAAGCTTTCTTT.

The V and J genes are TRBV7-9 and TRBJ1-1, with D possibly matching TRBD1 (6 bases). CDR1 SEHNR and CDR2 FQNEAQ come from the germline V gene (reference sequence). The ends were cut back, 2 bases at V and 0 bases at J, with 10 bases in the middle. The CDR3 is 15 amino acids. For the CDR3, the DNA is TGTGCCAGCAGCTTATCTGGGACACTGAACACTGAAGCTTTCTTT. It yields the protein CASSLSGTLNTEAFF.

CDR3 coding DNA: TGTGCCAGCAAGAACAGGGCGAAGAGCGGCTACACCTTC. This gives the protein CASKNRAKSGYTF. The rearrangement uses TRBV28 and TRBJ1-2; D perhaps matches TRBD1 (6 bases). CDR3 size: 13 residues. V lost 7 bases to trimming and J lost 8 bases, with 17 bases between them. Germline-derived CDR1 and CDR2 are MDHEN and SYDVKM.

The chain carries TRBV15 and TRBJ1-2; possibly TRBD1 for D (6 bases). V shed 5 bases and J shed 4 bases, with 11 bases lying between them. Germline CDR1 LNHNV, CDR2 YYDKDF (reference sequence). The CDR3 extends over 13 amino acids. This CDR3 is CATSGVQGYGYTF. In DNA form, the CDR3 reads TGTGCCACCAGCGGTGTACAGGGCTATGGCTACACCTTC.

This chain connects TRBV4-3 to TRBJ1-5; tentatively, D is TRBD1 (5 bases). The V gene lost 0 bases and the J gene lost 0 bases, with 18 bases spanning the gap. The length of the CDR3 is 19 residues. The V gene's germline CDR1 is LGHNA and CDR2 YSLEER. The CDR3 spells CASSQDLSGGRGSNQPQHF. The CDR3 nucleotides are TGCGCCAGCAGCCAAGACCTATCGGGAGGGAGGGGTAGCAATCAGCCCCAGCATTTT.

Here the CDR3 reads CASSPQDWSEQFF. The DNA for the CDR3 is TGTGCCAGTAGTCCTCAGGACTGGAGTGAGCAGTTCTTC. The chain has TRBV19 and TRBJ2-1; D might be TRBD2 (5 bases). The CDR3 is 13 amino acids. The ends were cut back, 5 bases at V and 9 bases at J, with 14 bases in the middle. Germline V gene lookup returns CDR1 LNHDA and CDR2 SQIVND (reference sequence). Full variable domain (rest looked up from reference TRBV19 and TRBJ2-1): DGGITQSPKYLFRKEGQNVTLSCEQNLNHDAMYWYRQDPGQGLRLIYYSQIVNDFQKGDIAEGYSVSREKKESFPLTVTSAQKNPTAFYLCASSPQDWSEQFFGPGTRLTVL.

V is TRBV11-2 and J is TRBJ2-7; D call uncertain. V was shortened by 5 bases and J by 2 bases, with 7 bases between the two germline ends. Germline CDR1 reads SGHAT; CDR2 reads FQNNGV. This CDR3 has 12 amino acids. The CDR3 nucleotides read TGTGCCAGCAGCCGTGGGGCCTACGAGCAGTACTTC. Protein: CASSRGAYEQYF. The complete variable domain, with remaining parts taken from reference TRBV11-2 and TRBJ2-7, reads EAGVAQSPRYKIIEKRQSVAFWCNPISGHATLYWYQQILGQGPKLLIQFQNNGVVDDSQLPKDRFSAERLKGVDSTLKIQPAKLEDSAVYLCASSRGAYEQYFGPGTRLTVT.

The chain is built from TRBV4-1 and TRBJ1-4, with D unresolved. CDR3 length: 16 residues. Germline V gene sequence: CDR1 MGHRA, CDR2 YSYEKL. The V gene lost 1 base and the J gene lost 8 bases, with 17 bases spanning the gap. The DNA for the CDR3 is TGCGCCAGCAGCCAAGTGAGGGAGCGAAGTGGGGAAAAACTGTTTTTT. It translates to CASSQVRERSGEKLFF.

The chain couples TRBV7-6 to TRBJ1-3; a possible D gene is TRBD1 (5 bases). The ends were cut back, 2 bases at V and 2 bases at J, with 13 bases in the middle. This CDR3 has 16 residues. From germline, CDR1 is SGHVS and CDR2 FNYEAQ. As DNA, the CDR3 is TGTGCCAGCAGCTTATCGGCAGGGAAGGCTGGAAACACCATATATTTT. Translated, it gives CASSLSAGKAGNTIYF.

The rearrangement joins TRBV7-2 to TRBJ2-1; TRBD2 aligns across 11 bases. V was clipped by 5 bases and J by 6 bases; unmatched bases: 6. Germline values: CDR1 SGHTA, CDR2 FQGNSA. This CDR3 is built from 15 residues. CDR3 DNA sequence: TGTGCCAGCAGCGCCCTAGCGGGGGGCAGCAATGAGCAGTTCTTC. Its protein product is CASSALAGGSNEQFF.